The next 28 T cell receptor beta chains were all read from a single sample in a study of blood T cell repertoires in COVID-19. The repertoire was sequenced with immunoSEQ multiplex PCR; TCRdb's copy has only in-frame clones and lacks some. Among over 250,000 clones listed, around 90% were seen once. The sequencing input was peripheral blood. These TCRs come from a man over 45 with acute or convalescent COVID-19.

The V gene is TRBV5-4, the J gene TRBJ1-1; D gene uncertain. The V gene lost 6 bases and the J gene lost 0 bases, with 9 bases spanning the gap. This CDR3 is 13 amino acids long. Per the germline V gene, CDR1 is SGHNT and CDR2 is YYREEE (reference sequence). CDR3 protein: CASNSKVNTEAFF. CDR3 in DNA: TGTGCCAGCAACAGTAAAGTGAACACTGAAGCTTTCTTT.

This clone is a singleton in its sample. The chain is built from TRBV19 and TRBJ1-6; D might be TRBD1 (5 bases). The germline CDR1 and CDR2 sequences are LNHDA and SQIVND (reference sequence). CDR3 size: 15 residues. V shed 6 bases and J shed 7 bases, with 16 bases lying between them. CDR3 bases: TGTGCCAGTAGCTTCCCTGGGGCCGTAAATTCACCCCTCCACTTT. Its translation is CASSFPGAVNSPLHF.

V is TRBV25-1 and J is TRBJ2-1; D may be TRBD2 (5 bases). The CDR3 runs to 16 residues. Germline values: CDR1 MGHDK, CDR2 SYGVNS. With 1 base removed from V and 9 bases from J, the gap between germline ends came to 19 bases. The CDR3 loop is CASSEFRGIEGGEQFF. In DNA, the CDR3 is TGTGCCAGCAGTGAATTCCGGGGAATAGAGGGCGGTGAGCAGTTCTTC.

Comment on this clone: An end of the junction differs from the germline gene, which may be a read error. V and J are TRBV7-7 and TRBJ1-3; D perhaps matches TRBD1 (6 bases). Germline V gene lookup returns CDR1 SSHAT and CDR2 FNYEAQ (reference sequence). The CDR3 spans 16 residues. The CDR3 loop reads CASSPFPDSSGNTIYF. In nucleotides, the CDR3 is TGTGCTAGCAGCCCTTTCCCGGACAGTTCGGGAAACACCATATATTTT.

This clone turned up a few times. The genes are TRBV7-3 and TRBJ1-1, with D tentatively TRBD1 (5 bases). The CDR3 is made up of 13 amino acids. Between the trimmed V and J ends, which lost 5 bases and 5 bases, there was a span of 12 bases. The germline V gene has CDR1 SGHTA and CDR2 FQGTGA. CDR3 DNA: TGTGCCAGCAGCCGAGCTACAGGTACTGAAGCTTTCTTT. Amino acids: CASSRATGTEAFF.

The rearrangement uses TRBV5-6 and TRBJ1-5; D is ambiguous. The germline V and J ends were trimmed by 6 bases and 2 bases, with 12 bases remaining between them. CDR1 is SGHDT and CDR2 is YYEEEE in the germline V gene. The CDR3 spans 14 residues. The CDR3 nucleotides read TGTGCCAGCAACCTCGGAGGCCGCAATCAGCCCCAGCATTTT. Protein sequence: CASNLGGRNQPQHF.

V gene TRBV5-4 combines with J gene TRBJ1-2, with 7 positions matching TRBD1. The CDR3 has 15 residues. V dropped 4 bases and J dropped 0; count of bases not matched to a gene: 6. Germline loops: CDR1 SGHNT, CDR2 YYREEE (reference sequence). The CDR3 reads CASSHRDSANYGYTF. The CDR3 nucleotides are TGTGCCAGCAGCCACCGGGACAGCGCTAACTATGGCTACACCTTC.

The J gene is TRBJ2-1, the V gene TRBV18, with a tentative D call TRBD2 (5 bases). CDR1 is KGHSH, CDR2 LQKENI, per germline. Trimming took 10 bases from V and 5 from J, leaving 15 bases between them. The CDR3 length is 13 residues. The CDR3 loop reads CATSRGFNNEQFF. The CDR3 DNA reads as TGTGCCACCTCGAGAGGGTTCAACAATGAGCAGTTCTTC.

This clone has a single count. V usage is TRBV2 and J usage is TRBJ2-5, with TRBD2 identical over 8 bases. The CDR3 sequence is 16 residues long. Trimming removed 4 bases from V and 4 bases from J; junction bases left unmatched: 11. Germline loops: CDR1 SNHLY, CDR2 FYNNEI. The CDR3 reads CASSAPPGGVGETQYF. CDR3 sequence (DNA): TGTGCCAGCAGTGCCCCACCGGGGGGGGTGGGAGAGACCCAGTACTTC.

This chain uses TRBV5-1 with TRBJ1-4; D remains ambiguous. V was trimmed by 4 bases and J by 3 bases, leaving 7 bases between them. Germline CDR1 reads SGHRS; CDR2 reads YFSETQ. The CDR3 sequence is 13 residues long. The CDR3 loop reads CASSEGSNEKLFF. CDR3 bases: TGCGCCAGCAGCGAGGGCTCTAATGAAAAACTGTTTTTT.

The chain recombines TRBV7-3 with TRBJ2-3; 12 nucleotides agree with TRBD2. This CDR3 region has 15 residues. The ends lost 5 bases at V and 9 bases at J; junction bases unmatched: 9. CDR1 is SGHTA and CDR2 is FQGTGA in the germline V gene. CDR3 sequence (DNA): TGTGCCAGCAGCCCCGGACTAGCGGGGACGGGAACGCAGTATTTT. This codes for CASSPGLAGTGTQYF.

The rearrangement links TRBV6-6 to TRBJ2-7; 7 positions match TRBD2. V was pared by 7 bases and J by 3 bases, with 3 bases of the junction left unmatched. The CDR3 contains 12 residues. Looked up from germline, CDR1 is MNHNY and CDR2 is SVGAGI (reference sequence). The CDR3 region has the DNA TGTGCCAGCATGGGGGGGAGCTACGAGCAGTACTTC. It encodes CASMGGSYEQYF.

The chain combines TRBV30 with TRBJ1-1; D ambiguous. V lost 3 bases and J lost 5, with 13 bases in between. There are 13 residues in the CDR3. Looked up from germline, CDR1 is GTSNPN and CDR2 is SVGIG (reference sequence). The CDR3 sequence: CAWSPVRWTEAFF. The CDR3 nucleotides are TGTGCCTGGAGCCCTGTGCGGTGGACTGAAGCTTTCTTT.

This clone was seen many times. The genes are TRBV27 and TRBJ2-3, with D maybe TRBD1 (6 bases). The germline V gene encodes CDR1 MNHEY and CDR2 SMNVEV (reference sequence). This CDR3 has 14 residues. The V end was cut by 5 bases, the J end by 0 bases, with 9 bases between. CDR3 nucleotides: TGTGCCAGCAGTCGGACAGACAGCACAGATACGCAGTATTTT. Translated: CASSRTDSTDTQYF.

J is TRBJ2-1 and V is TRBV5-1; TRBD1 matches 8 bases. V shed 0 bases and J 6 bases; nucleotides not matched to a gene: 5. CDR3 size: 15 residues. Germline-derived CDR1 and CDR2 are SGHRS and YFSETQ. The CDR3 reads CASSLGQGTGNEQFF. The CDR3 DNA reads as TGCGCCAGCAGCTTGGGACAGGGGACGGGCAATGAGCAGTTCTTC.

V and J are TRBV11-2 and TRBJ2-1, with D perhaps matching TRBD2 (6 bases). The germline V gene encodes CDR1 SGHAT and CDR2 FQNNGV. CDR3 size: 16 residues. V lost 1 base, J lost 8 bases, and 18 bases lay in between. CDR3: CASSLGRLGVGDEQFF. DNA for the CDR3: TGTGCCAGCAGCTTAGGCCGACTAGGAGTGGGCGATGAGCAGTTCTTC.

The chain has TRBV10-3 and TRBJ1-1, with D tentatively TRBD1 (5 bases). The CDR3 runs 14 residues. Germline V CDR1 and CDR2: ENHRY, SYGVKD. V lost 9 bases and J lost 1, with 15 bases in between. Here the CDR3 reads CAMSPGLKNTEAFF. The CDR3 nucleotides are TGTGCCATGAGCCCGGGACTTAAGAACACTGAAGCTTTCTTT.

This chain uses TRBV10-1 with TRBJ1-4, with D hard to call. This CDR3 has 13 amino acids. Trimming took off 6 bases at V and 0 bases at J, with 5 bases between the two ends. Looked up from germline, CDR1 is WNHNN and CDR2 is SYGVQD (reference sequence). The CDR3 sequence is CASRVATNEKLFF. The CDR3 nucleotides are TGCGCCAGCAGGGTAGCAACTAATGAAAAACTGTTTTTT.

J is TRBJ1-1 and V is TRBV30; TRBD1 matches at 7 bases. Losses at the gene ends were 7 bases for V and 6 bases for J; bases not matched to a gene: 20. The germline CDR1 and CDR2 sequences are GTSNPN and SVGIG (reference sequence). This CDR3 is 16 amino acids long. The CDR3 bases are TGTGCCTTTATTCCGGGACAGAGTAACCTTTTTTCTGAAGCTTTCTTT. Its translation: CAFIPGQSNLFSEAFF.

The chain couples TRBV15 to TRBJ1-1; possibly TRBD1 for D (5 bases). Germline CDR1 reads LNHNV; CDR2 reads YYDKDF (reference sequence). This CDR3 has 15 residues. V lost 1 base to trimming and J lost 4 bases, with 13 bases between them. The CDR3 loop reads CATSRAPGMGTEAFF. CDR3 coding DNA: TGTGCCACCAGCAGAGCCCCAGGGATGGGCACTGAAGCTTTCTTT.

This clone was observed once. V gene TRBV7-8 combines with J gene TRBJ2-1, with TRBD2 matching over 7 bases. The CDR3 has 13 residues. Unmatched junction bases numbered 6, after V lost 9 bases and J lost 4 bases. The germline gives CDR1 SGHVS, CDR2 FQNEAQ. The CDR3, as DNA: TGTGCCAGTGGGGACTACCAATACAATGAGCAGTTCTTC. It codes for CASGDYQYNEQFF.

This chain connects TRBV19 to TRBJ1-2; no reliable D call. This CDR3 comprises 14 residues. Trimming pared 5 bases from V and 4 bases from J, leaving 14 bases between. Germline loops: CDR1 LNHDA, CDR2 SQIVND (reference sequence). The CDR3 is CASSESAYSYGYTF. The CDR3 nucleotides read TGTGCCAGTAGTGAGAGCGCCTACTCCTATGGCTACACCTTC.

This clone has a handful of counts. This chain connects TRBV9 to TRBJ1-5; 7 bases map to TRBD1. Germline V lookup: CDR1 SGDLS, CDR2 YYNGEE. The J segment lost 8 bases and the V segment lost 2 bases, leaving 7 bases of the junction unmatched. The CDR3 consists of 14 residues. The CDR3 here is CASSVTGAGEPQHF. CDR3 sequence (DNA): TGTGCCAGCAGCGTCACAGGGGCAGGGGAGCCCCAGCATTTT.

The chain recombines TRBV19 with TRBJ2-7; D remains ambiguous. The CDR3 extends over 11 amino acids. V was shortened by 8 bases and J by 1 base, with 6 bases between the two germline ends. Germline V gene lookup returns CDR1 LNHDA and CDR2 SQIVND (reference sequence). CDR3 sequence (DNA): TGTGCCAGTGACGGGTCCTACGAGCAGTACTTC. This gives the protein CASDGSYEQYF.

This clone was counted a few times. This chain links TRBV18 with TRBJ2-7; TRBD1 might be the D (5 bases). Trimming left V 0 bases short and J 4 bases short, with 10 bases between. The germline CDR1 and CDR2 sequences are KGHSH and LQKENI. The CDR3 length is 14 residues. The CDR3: CASSPPAREYEQYF. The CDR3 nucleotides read TGTGCCAGCTCACCACCTGCCAGGGAATACGAGCAGTACTTC.

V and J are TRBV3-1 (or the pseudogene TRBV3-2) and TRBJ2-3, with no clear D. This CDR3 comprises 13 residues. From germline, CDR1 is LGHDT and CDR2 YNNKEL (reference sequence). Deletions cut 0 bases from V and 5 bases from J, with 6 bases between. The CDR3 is CASSQEAIDTQYF. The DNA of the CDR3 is TGTGCCAGCAGCCAAGAAGCGATAGATACGCAGTATTTT.

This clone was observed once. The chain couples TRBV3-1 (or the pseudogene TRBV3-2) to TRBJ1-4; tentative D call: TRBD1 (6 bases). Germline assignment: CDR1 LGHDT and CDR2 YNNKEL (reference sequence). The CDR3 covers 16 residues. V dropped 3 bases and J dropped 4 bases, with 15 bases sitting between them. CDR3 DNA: TGTGCCAGCAGCCAGACCCTGACAGGCCTTAATGAAAAACTGTTTTTT. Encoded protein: CASSQTLTGLNEKLFF.

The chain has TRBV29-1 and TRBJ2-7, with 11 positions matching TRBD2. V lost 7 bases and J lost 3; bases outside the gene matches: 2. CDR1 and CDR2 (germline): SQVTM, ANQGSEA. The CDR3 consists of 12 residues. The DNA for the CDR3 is TGCAGCGGTAGCGGGGGGGGCTACGAGCAGTACTTC. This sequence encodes CSGSGGGYEQYF.